One and the same sample provided the 5 T cell receptor beta chains below, sequenced in a study of cytomegalovirus exposure and HLA in healthy donors. The PCR made use of 60 Vbeta and 13 Jbeta primers. TCRdb's copy holds only in-frame clones and misses some; the assay was immunoSEQ multiplex PCR. The table records about 250,000 clones, approximately 70% of them present only once. Material for sequencing was PBMCs. These receptors were collected from a female donor in good health and CMV-seronegative.

V usage is TRBV18 and J usage is TRBJ2-7; D is perhaps TRBD1 (6 bases). The germline gives CDR1 KGHSH, CDR2 LQKENI. Trimming cost V 1 base and J 5 bases, with 15 bases left between them. This CDR3 contains 15 residues. In DNA, the CDR3 is TGTGCCAGCTCACCACGGGCAGGGGAAAGAAACGAGCAGTACTTC. It codes for CASSPRAGERNEQYF.

J is TRBJ2-5 and V is TRBV30, with TRBD2 as a possible D gene (5 bases). Germline V lookup: CDR1 GTSNPN, CDR2 SVGIG (reference sequence). V lost 0 bases and J lost 5, with 13 bases in between. The CDR3 length is 14 residues. The CDR3 protein is CAWSVQRRRETQYF. In DNA, the CDR3 is TGTGCCTGGAGTGTACAACGGAGGCGTGAGACCCAGTACTTC.

V gene TRBV4-1 combines with J gene TRBJ2-3; 9 bases fit TRBD2. The germline CDR1 and CDR2 sequences are MGHRA and YSYEKL. The V segment lost 4 bases and the J segment 5 bases; nucleotides outside the gene matches: 10. The length of the CDR3 is 16 residues. Here the CDR3 reads CASSRVAGAQGDTQYF. The CDR3 region has the DNA TGCGCCAGCAGCCGAGTAGCGGGAGCCCAAGGAGATACGCAGTATTTT.

This clone has just one count. DNA of the CDR3: TGTGCCAGTAGTATAGGGACAGGGAAATACGAGCAGTACTTC. This gives the protein CASSIGTGKYEQYF. The rearrangement links TRBV19 to TRBJ2-7; 8 bases match TRBD1. Germline assignment: CDR1 LNHDA and CDR2 SQIVND (reference sequence). The CDR3 consists of 14 residues. The V segment lost 1 base and the J segment 4 bases; nucleotides outside the gene matches: 3.

J is TRBJ2-2 and V is TRBV7-2, with 9 bases identical to TRBD2. CDR1 and CDR2 from the germline V gene are SGHTA and FQGNSA. The trim removed 4 bases at V and 9 bases at J, leaving 9 bases unmatched. CDR3 length: 15 residues. As DNA, the CDR3 is TGTGCCAGCAGCTCCGGGACTAGCAATTTCCGGGAGCTGTTTTTT. Translating gives CASSSGTSNFRELFF. Supplemented by reference TRBV7-2 and TRBJ2-2, the full variable domain reads GAGVSQSPSNKVTEKGKDVELRCDPISGHTALYWYRQSLGQGLEFLIYFQGNSAPDKSGLPSDRFSAERTGGSVSTLTIQRTQQEDSAVYLCASSSGTSNFRELFFGEGSRLTVL.